A single sample is the source of the 25 T cell receptor beta chains below, sequenced in a study of cytomegalovirus exposure and HLA in healthy donors. PCR was performed using 60 Vbeta and 13 Jbeta primers. Sequencing was performed with immunoSEQ multiplex PCR; in TCRdb, only in-frame clones are kept and a portion is missing. The sample carries roughly 120,000 clones, 75% to 85% recorded once. The sample was PBMCs. The receptors originated from a man aged 25 to 40 in good health and CMV-seronegative.

The CDR3 here is CASSLARQSFTDTQYF. CDR3 coding DNA: TGTGCCAGCAGCTTAGCGCGACAGTCTTTCACAGATACGCAGTATTTT. The chain carries TRBV7-2 and TRBJ2-3, with TRBD1 as a possible D gene (5 bases). V was shortened by 0 bases and J by 2 bases, with 12 bases between the two germline ends. Per the germline V gene, CDR1 is SGHTA and CDR2 is FQGNSA. The CDR3 extends over 16 amino acids.

The CDR3 reads CASSLLGVGQPQHF. The CDR3 DNA is TGTGCCAGCAGTTTATTAGGGGTTGGTCAGCCCCAGCATTTT. The chain employs TRBV27 and TRBJ1-5; D may be TRBD1 (5 bases). Trimming took 1 base from V and 6 from J, leaving 10 bases between them. CDR3 length: 14 residues. CDR1 and CDR2 from the germline V gene are MNHEY and SMNVEV (reference sequence).

The chain has TRBV19 and TRBJ2-1, with a weak D call TRBD2 (6 bases). CDR1 and CDR2 (germline): LNHDA, SQIVND (reference sequence). The CDR3 loop spans 18 amino acids. Trimming shortened V by 3 bases and J by 0 bases, and 18 bases separated the two germline ends. The CDR3 nucleotides are TGTGCCAGTAGTATCGTGGCTGTGGCGGGATTCTCCTACAATGAGCAGTTCTTC. It specifies CASSIVAVAGFSYNEQFF.

V is TRBV4-3 and J is TRBJ2-2, with 14 bases fitting TRBD2. Trimming cost V 4 bases and J 4 bases; bases outside gene matches: 5. CDR1 and CDR2 from the germline V gene are LGHNA and YSLEER. The CDR3 loop spans 17 amino acids. The CDR3 reads CASSRTGTSGSTGELFF. CDR3 nucleotide sequence: TGCGCCAGCAGCCGAACGGGGACTAGCGGGAGCACCGGGGAGCTGTTTTTT.

The rearrangement uses TRBV15 and TRBJ2-1; D perhaps matches TRBD2 (6 bases). The CDR3 extends over 16 amino acids. Germline V gene sequence: CDR1 LNHNV, CDR2 YYDKDF (reference sequence). V was pared by 1 base and J by 3 bases, with 13 bases between. CDR3 sequence: CATSRGRGEVYNEQFF. For the CDR3, the DNA is TGTGCCACCAGCAGAGGACGCGGGGAGGTCTACAATGAGCAGTTCTTC.

CDR3 residues: CASRGGETQYF. Written as DNA, the CDR3 is TGCGCCAGCAGAGGGGGTGAGACCCAGTACTTC. The chain carries TRBV10-2 and TRBJ2-5, with TRBD1 as a possible D gene (6 bases). The CDR3 has 11 amino acids. Trimming removed 6 bases from V and 5 bases from J, with 7 bases in between. The germline V gene has CDR1 WSHSY and CDR2 SAAADI.

The J gene is TRBJ1-1, the V gene TRBV10-2; 8 nucleotides match TRBD1. J lost 1 base, V lost 3 bases, and 7 bases had no gene match. Germline CDR1 is WSHSY and CDR2 is SAAADI. The CDR3 covers 16 residues. The CDR3 DNA reads TGCGCCAGCAGTGACCAAAGGGGGACAGGGAACACTGAAGCTTTCTTT. It translates to CASSDQRGTGNTEAFF.

The chain carries TRBV29-1 and TRBJ1-5; D gene uncertain. Deletions cut 6 bases from V and 0 bases from J, with 9 bases between. Looked up from germline, CDR1 is SQVTM and CDR2 is ANQGSEA. CDR3 length: 13 residues. CDR3 sequence (DNA): TGCAGCGTCCTCGAGGATAGCAATCAGCCCCAGCATTTT. It encodes CSVLEDSNQPQHF.

The V gene is TRBV7-9, the J gene TRBJ2-3, with TRBD2 matching 12 bases. This CDR3 is built from 18 residues. CDR1 SEHNR and CDR2 FQNEAQ come from the germline V gene (reference sequence). V shed 5 bases and J 4 bases; nucleotides not matched to a gene: 13. The DNA of the CDR3 is TGTGCCAGCAGCCAAAACCATGCGACTAGCGGGAGTGCAGATACGCAGTATTTT. Amino acids: CASSQNHATSGSADTQYF.

V and J are TRBV5-1 and TRBJ2-2, with no clear D. Germline V CDR1 and CDR2: SGHRS, YFSETQ. CDR3 length: 14 amino acids. V lost 2 bases, J lost 4 bases, and 9 bases lay in between. The CDR3 loop is CASSFLLFTGELFF. CDR3 DNA: TGCGCCAGCAGCTTTCTTCTATTCACCGGGGAGCTGTTTTTT.

The chain joins TRBV6-1 to TRBJ2-3; TRBD1 agrees at 10 bases. CDR1 is MNHNS, CDR2 SASEGT, per germline. This CDR3 contains 19 residues. With V trimmed by 0 bases and J by 2 bases, 11 bases remained unmatched. The CDR3 here is CASSEARQPGTGDTDTQYF. The CDR3 DNA follows: TGTGCCAGCAGTGAAGCTAGACAACCCGGGACAGGGGACACAGATACGCAGTATTTT.

V usage is TRBV2 and J usage is TRBJ2-5; D may be TRBD1 (6 bases). Deletions cut 4 bases from V and 2 bases from J, with 8 bases between. Germline assignment: CDR1 SNHLY and CDR2 FYNNEI. The CDR3 totals 13 residues. Here the CDR3 reads CASSAQGQETQYF. CDR3 DNA: TGTGCCAGCAGTGCTCAGGGGCAAGAGACCCAGTACTTC. The full variable domain, with the rest looked up from reference TRBV2 and TRBJ2-5, is EPEVTQTPSHQVTQMGQEVILRCVPISNHLYFYWYRQILGQKVEFLVSFYNNEISEKSEIFDDQFSVERPDGSNFTLKIRSTKLEDSAMYFCASSAQGQETQYFGPGTRLLVL.

This clone turned up a few times. The chain joins TRBV6-1 to TRBJ1-2; D might be TRBD1 (5 bases). There are 13 residues in the CDR3. The germline CDR1 and CDR2 sequences are MNHNS and SASEGT. V was trimmed by 4 bases and J by 7 bases, leaving 13 bases between them. The CDR3 sequence is CASSVRQGGGYTF. CDR3 nucleotide sequence: TGTGCCAGCAGTGTGCGGCAGGGAGGTGGCTACACCTTC.

The chain recombines TRBV19 with TRBJ2-7, with 11 bases aligning to TRBD1. Germline V CDR1 and CDR2: LNHDA, SQIVND (reference sequence). The V segment lost 7 bases and the J segment 4 bases; nucleotides outside the gene matches: 12. The CDR3 consists of 16 residues. Here the CDR3 reads CASTPGSGQGVYEQYF. CDR3 in DNA: TGTGCCAGTACCCCCGGGTCGGGACAGGGGGTATACGAGCAGTACTTC.

The chain uses TRBV7-9 and TRBJ2-7; possible D gene TRBD2, 6 bases. V lost 5 bases to trimming and J lost 0 bases, with 11 bases between them. The CDR3 sequence is 14 residues long. From germline, CDR1 is SEHNR and CDR2 FQNEAQ (reference sequence). The CDR3 DNA follows: TGTGCCAGCAGCGGGCGGGACTCCTCCTACGAGCAGTACTTC. The encoded protein is CASSGRDSSYEQYF.

The chain is built from TRBV6-5 and TRBJ2-7; D possibly corresponds to TRBD1 (5 bases). CDR1 is MNHEY and CDR2 is SVGAGI in the germline V gene. The CDR3 sequence is 12 residues long. Trimming took 6 bases from V and 2 from J, leaving 8 bases between them. The CDR3 DNA is TGTGCCAGCAGACAGGACCCCTACGAGCAGTACTTC. It encodes CASRQDPYEQYF.

The chain employs TRBV12-5 and TRBJ2-1, with TRBD1 matching over 8 bases. Germline V gene lookup returns CDR1 LGHNT and CDR2 FRNRAP. The CDR3 has 14 residues. V lost 1 base to trimming and J lost 10 bases; unmatched junction nucleotides: 6. The CDR3 DNA reads TGTGCTAGTGGTTTGGGCCCGACAGGGGCCGAGCAGTTCTTC. Translating gives CASGLGPTGAEQFF.

The chain recombines TRBV28 with TRBJ1-5; maybe TRBD1 (6 bases). The CDR3 extends over 14 amino acids. Trimming removed 11 bases from V and 2 bases from J, with 16 bases in between. Germline CDR1 is MDHEN and CDR2 is SYDVKM. In DNA, the CDR3 is TGTGCCGCCCGAACAAGACAGGGCAATCAGCCCCAGCATTTT. This sequence encodes CAARTRQGNQPQHF.

CDR3 amino acids: CASRKTPGVAEAFF. The CDR3 DNA follows: TGTGCCAGCAGGAAAACCCCCGGGGTCGCTGAAGCTTTCTTT. This chain links TRBV9 with TRBJ1-1, with D hard to call. The CDR3 covers 14 residues. The V and J ends lost 5 bases and 6 bases respectively, with 17 bases between them. Looked up from germline, CDR1 is SGDLS and CDR2 is YYNGEE.

There are a few counts of this clone. This chain joins TRBV6-6 and TRBJ2-7; D is unresolved. The CDR3 has 12 residues. V lost 6 bases and J 0 bases, leaving 6 bases between the germline ends. Germline CDR1 MNHNY, CDR2 SVGAGI (reference sequence). CDR3 coding DNA: TGTGCCAGCAGAACGAGCTCCTACGAGCAGTACTTC. Translated, it gives CASRTSSYEQYF.

The rearrangement uses TRBV30 and TRBJ1-3; unclear D gene. CDR3 length: 15 residues. With 1 base removed from V and 0 bases from J, the gap between germline ends came to 10 bases. The germline V gene encodes CDR1 GTSNPN and CDR2 SVGIG (reference sequence). CDR3 DNA: TGTGCCTGGAGTGGCCGAGGGATCTCTGGAAACACCATATATTTT. It codes for CAWSGRGISGNTIYF.

The CDR3 DNA is TGTGCCAGCAGTGGACAACCGACAGGCCTTGGCTACACCTTC. Encoded protein: CASSGQPTGLGYTF. This chain joins TRBV25-1 and TRBJ1-2, with a tentative D call TRBD1 (6 bases). The CDR3 extends over 14 amino acids. Trimming cost V 4 bases and J 7 bases, with 16 bases left between them. Germline lookup yields CDR1 MGHDK and CDR2 SYGVNS.

V gene TRBV5-1 combines with J gene TRBJ2-1; 11 bases map to TRBD2. The CDR3 runs to 15 residues. The trim removed 4 bases at V and 10 bases at J, leaving 10 bases unmatched. From germline, CDR1 is SGHRS and CDR2 YFSETQ. CDR3: CASSPEGLAGGEQFF. Written as DNA, the CDR3 is TGCGCCAGCAGCCCAGAGGGGCTAGCGGGAGGAGAGCAGTTCTTC.

In DNA, the CDR3 is TGCGCCAGCAGCCAACTCCTTGGGACTAGCGGGAGGCCCAATACACAAGAGACCCAGTACTTC. This encodes CASSQLLGTSGRPNTQETQYF. The V gene is TRBV4-1, the J gene TRBJ2-5; TRBD2 agrees at 15 bases. V dropped 2 bases and J dropped 2; count of bases not matched to a gene: 15. The germline CDR1 and CDR2 sequences are MGHRA and YSYEKL. The CDR3 is 21 residues long.

The rearrangement uses TRBV11-2 and TRBJ2-7; 8 bases agree with TRBD2. The J segment lost 1 base and the V segment lost 2 bases, leaving 7 bases of the junction unmatched. The germline CDR1 and CDR2 sequences are SGHAT and FQNNGV. The CDR3 has 16 residues. The CDR3 spells CASSLQPAGESYEQYF. CDR3 in DNA: TGTGCCAGCAGCTTACAACCAGCGGGAGAGTCCTACGAGCAGTACTTC.